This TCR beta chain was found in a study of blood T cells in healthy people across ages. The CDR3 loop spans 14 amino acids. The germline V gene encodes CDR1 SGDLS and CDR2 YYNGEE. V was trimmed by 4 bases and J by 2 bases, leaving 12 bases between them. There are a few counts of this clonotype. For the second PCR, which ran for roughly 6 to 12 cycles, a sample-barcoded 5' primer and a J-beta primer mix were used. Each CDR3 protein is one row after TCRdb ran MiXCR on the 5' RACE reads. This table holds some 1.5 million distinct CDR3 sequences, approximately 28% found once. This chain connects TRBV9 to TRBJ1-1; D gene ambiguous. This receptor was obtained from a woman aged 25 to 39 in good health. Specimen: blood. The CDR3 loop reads CASSISDGNTEAFF. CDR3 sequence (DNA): TGTGCCAGCAGCATATCCGACGGTAACACTGAAGCTTTCTTT.